This paragraph covers one T cell receptor (beta chain) sequence. Only in-frame clones appear in the TCRdb table, and some are missing; sequencing was by immunoSEQ multiplex PCR. The sample contains 150,000 to 200,000 clones, over 75% of which appear only once. CDR1 and CDR2 from the germline V gene are LNHDA and SQIVND (reference sequence). J gave up 3 bases and V 7 bases, and 9 bases lay outside the gene matches. CDR3 length: 15 amino acids. Symptom resolution, clearance, or two negative PCRs marked the recovered donors of Cohort 3. This entry belongs to a study of blood T cell repertoires in COVID-19. Study at large: T cells, B-cell-depleted T cells, or PBMCs supplied cDNA or gDNA.

The sequence came from a man in his forties who had recovered from COVID-19. The chain carries TRBV19 and TRBJ1-3, with TRBD1 matching over 7 bases. The sample was PBMCs or T cells enriched from blood (not recorded which). This CDR3 reads CASTPGQIFGNTIYF. For the CDR3, the DNA is TGTGCCAGTACCCCGGGACAGATCTTTGGAAACACCATATATTTT.